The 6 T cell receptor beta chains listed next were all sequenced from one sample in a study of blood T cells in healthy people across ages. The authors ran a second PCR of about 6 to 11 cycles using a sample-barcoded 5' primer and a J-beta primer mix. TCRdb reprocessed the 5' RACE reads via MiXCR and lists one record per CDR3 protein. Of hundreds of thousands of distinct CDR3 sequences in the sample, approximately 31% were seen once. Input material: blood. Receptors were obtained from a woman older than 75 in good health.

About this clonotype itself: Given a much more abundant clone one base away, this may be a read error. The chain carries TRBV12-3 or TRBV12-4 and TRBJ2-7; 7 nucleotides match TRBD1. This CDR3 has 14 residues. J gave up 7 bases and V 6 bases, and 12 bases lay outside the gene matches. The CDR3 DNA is TGTGCCAGCAGGCTGCCGAGGGGGCAAAGTGAGCAGTACTTC. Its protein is CASRLPRGQSEQYF.

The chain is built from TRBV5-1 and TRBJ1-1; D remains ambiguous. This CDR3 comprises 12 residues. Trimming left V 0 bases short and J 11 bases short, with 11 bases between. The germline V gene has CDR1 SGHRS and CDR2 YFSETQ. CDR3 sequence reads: CASSLEGVRAFF. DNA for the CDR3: TGCGCCAGCAGCTTGGAAGGAGTCCGTGCTTTCTTT.

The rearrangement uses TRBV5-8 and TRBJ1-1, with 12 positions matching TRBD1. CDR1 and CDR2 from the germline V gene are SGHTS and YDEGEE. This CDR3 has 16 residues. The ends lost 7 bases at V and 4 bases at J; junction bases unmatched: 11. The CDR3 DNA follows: TGTGCCAGCCGCCCACGGGACAGGGGGCCAGGCACTGAAGCTTTCTTT. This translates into CASRPRDRGPGTEAFF.

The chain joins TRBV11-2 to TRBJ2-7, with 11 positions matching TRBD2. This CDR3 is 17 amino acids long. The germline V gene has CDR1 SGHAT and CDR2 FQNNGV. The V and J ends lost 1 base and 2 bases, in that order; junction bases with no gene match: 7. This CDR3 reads CASSLAPLAGEPYEQYF. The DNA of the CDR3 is TGTGCCAGCAGCTTAGCCCCACTAGCGGGAGAACCCTACGAGCAGTACTTC.

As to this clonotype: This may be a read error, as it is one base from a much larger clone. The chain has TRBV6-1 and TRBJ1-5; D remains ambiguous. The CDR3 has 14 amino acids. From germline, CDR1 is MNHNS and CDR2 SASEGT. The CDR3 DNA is TGTGCCAGCAGCTACGGGGTTAGCAATCAGCCCCGGCATTTT. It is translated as CASSYGVSNQPRHF.

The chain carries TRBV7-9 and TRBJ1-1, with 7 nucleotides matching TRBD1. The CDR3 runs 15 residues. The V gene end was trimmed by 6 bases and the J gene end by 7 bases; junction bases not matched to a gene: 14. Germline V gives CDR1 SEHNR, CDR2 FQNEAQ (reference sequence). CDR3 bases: TGTGCCAGCAGTAAAAACAGGGAGGGGGCCGGTGAAGCTTTCTTT. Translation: CASSKNREGAGEAFF.